One sample yielded the 25 T cell receptor beta chains listed below, sequenced in a study of T-cell memory formation after mild COVID-19. In TCRdb, the 5' RACE reads were re-called with MiXCR into one record per CDR3 protein. In the table there are under 150,000 distinct CDR3 sequences, about a sixth of which are singletons. The sample consisted of PBMCs or a T cell subset sorted from them (not recorded which). Receptors were obtained from an adult woman who had mild COVID-19 (a few samples of this study predate the infection). Cell type and time point are not known.

The table lists this clonotype with a few counts. V and J are TRBV29-1 and TRBJ2-5, with D uncertain. Trimming pared 5 bases from V and 0 bases from J, leaving 7 bases between. Per the germline V gene, CDR1 is SQVTM and CDR2 is ANQGSEA. The CDR3 contains 12 residues. The CDR3: CSVLGYQETQYF. In DNA, the CDR3 is TGCAGCGTTCTAGGGTACCAAGAGACCCAGTACTTC.

The sample holds a few counts of this clonotype. The junction and the germline gene differ at one end; a read error may be behind it. The chain couples TRBV11-2 to TRBJ2-7; 8 bases line up with TRBD2. The germline CDR1 and CDR2 sequences are SGHAT and FQNNGV. The CDR3 has 12 amino acids. CDR3: CASSFPGLASTF. CDR3 in DNA: TGTGCCAGCAGCTTCCCTGGACTAGCTTCTACCTTC. Filled out from reference TRBV11-2 and TRBJ2-7, the complete variable domain reads EAGVAQSPRYKIIEKRQSVAFWCNPISGHATLYWYQQILGQGPKLLIQFQNNGVVDDSQLPKDRFSAERLKGVDSTLKIQPAKLEDSAVYLCASSFPGLASTFGPGTRLTVT.

In DNA form, the CDR3 reads TGTGCCAGCAGTGGAGGGTCTCGCTCCGAGGCCCAGTACTTC. Translating gives CASSGGSRSEAQYF. The V gene is TRBV12-3 or TRBV12-4, the J gene TRBJ2-5; a possible D gene is TRBD2 (6 bases). CDR3 length equals 14 residues. Trimming stripped 5 bases from V and 9 bases from J, with 19 bases between.

This clonotype was seen only a few times. The chain recombines TRBV7-6 with TRBJ2-2; the D gene is possibly TRBD2 (6 bases). The CDR3 covers 16 residues. V lost 4 bases and J lost 5, with 17 bases in between. The V gene's germline CDR1 is SGHVS and CDR2 FNYEAQ. DNA of the CDR3: TGTGCCAGCAGCTCCAGGACGGCGGGGCCGACCGGGGAGCTGTTTTTT. Its protein product is CASSSRTAGPTGELFF. The entire variable domain, with the rest obtained from reference TRBV7-6 and TRBJ2-2, is as follows: GAGVSQSPRYKVTKRGQDVALRCDPISGHVSLYWYRQALGQGPEFLTYFNYEAQQDKSGLPNDRFSAERPEGSISTLTIQRTEQRDSAMYRCASSSRTAGPTGELFFGEGSRLTVL.

V is TRBV7-8 and J is TRBJ1-5; no reliable D call. Germline-derived CDR1 and CDR2 are SGHVS and FQNEAQ. Trimming removed 4 bases from V and 4 bases from J, with 14 bases in between. The CDR3 length is 15 residues. DNA of the CDR3: TGTGCCAGCAGCTCTTCCCGGGTTTTTAATCAGCCCCAGCATTTT. Translating gives CASSSSRVFNQPQHF.

This clonotype was counted a few times. The chain carries TRBV6-2 or TRBV6-3 and TRBJ2-2; D not certain. Germline V gene data show CDR1 as MNHEY and CDR2 as SVGEGT. The length of the CDR3 is 15 residues. V was shortened by 0 bases and J by 1 base, with 6 bases between the two germline ends. CDR3 nucleotides: TGTGCCAGCAGTTACTCGTCGAGGAACACCGGGGAGCTGTTTTTT. This translates into CASSYSSRNTGELFF.

This clonotype has ten or more counts. The chain links TRBV7-9 to TRBJ2-5; D is unclear. This CDR3 contains 12 residues. Between the trimmed V and J ends, which lost 4 bases and 1 base, there was a span of 4 bases. CDR1 and CDR2 from the germline V gene are SEHNR and FQNEAQ (reference sequence). CDR3 residues: CASSSTQETQYF. As DNA, the CDR3 is TGTGCCAGCAGCTCAACCCAAGAGACCCAGTACTTC.

This clonotype was seen more than once but under ten times. This chain connects TRBV5-1 to TRBJ1-2; D unclear. This CDR3 contains 13 residues. The V end was cut by 4 bases, the J end by 0 bases, with 7 bases between. Per germline, CDR1 SGHRS and CDR2 YFSETQ. The CDR3 nucleotides are TGCGCCAGCAGCCCCGGGGCTAACTATGGCTACACCTTC. It encodes CASSPGANYGYTF.

In this sample, this clonotype turned up a few times. The chain recombines TRBV6-2 or TRBV6-3 with TRBJ2-7; D call uncertain. The V gene lost 6 bases and the J gene lost 4 bases, with 10 bases spanning the gap. Germline CDR1 MNHEY, CDR2 SVGEGT. There are 12 residues in the CDR3. CDR3 nucleotides: TGTGCCAGCAGGCCGGCGGAATACGAGCAGTACTTC. It yields the protein CASRPAEYEQYF.

This chain joins TRBV6-5 and TRBJ1-2, with 7 bases aligning to TRBD1. V gave up 6 bases and J gave up 3 bases; unmatched junction bases: 1. CDR1 and CDR2 (germline): MNHEY, SVGAGI. The length of the CDR3 is 12 residues. CDR3 DNA: TGTGCCAGCAGCGGGACAGACTATGGCTACACCTTC. Protein product: CASSGTDYGYTF.

The J gene is TRBJ1-1, the V gene TRBV29-1; D perhaps matches TRBD1 (6 bases). Looked up from germline, CDR1 is SQVTM and CDR2 is ANQGSEA. The ends were cut back, 7 bases at V and 8 bases at J, with 14 bases in the middle. The CDR3 contains 11 residues. The CDR3 is CSGRGLGEAFF. In nucleotides, the CDR3 is TGCAGCGGTAGGGGGTTGGGGGAAGCTTTCTTT.

The chain employs TRBV5-1 and TRBJ1-1, with TRBD1 as a possible D gene (5 bases). Germline-derived CDR1 and CDR2 are SGHRS and YFSETQ. CDR3 length equals 12 residues. V was clipped by 3 bases and J by 7 bases, with 10 bases between them. This CDR3 is CASSSDSGEAFF. The DNA of the CDR3 is TGCGCCAGCAGCTCCGACAGTGGTGAAGCTTTCTTT.

This chain connects TRBV5-5 to TRBJ1-6; D gene uncertain. The CDR3 extends over 16 amino acids. From germline, CDR1 is SGHKS and CDR2 YYEKEE (reference sequence). V was clipped by 3 bases and J by 7 bases, with 17 bases between them. The CDR3 loop is CASSWNRERGNSPLHF. The CDR3 nucleotides are TGTGCCAGCAGCTGGAATCGGGAACGTGGGAATTCACCCCTCCACTTT.

This clonotype was found a few times. The chain is built from TRBV15 and TRBJ2-2; 7 bases agree with TRBD2. Germline assignment: CDR1 LNHNV and CDR2 YYDKDF (reference sequence). CDR3 length: 15 amino acids. V lost 4 bases to trimming and J lost 5 bases; unmatched junction nucleotides: 7. The CDR3 nucleotides read TGTGCCACCAGCACGACAGCGGGGAAAACCGGGGAGCTGTTTTTT. Its protein product is CATSTTAGKTGELFF. The full variable domain, its missing parts supplied by reference TRBV15 and TRBJ2-2, is DAMVIQNPRYQVTQFGKPVTLSCSQTLNHNVMYWYQQKSSQAPKLLFHYYDKDFNNEADTPDNFQSRRPNTSFCFLDIRSPGLGDTAMYLCATSTTAGKTGELFFGEGSRLTVL.

The V call is TRBV5-1, the J call TRBJ1-6; TRBD1 matches at 7 bases. The CDR3 covers 14 residues. Germline V gene lookup returns CDR1 SGHRS and CDR2 YFSETQ. V dropped 4 bases and J dropped 6; count of bases not matched to a gene: 4. The CDR3 nucleotides read TGCGCCAGCAGCCTGGACAGGACTAATTCACCCCTCCACTTT. As protein: CASSLDRTNSPLHF.

The gene calls are TRBV13 and TRBJ1-1; possible D gene TRBD1, 6 bases. Germline V lookup: CDR1 PRHDT, CDR2 FYEKMQ (reference sequence). V lost 6 bases to trimming and J lost 11 bases, with 10 bases between them. CDR3 length: 10 residues. CDR3 sequence (DNA): TGTGCCAGCAGACAGGGTGGCGCTTTCTTT. Translated: CASRQGGAFF.

The chain combines TRBV5-1 with TRBJ1-2; D may be TRBD1 (5 bases). In germline, CDR1 is SGHRS, CDR2 YFSETQ. The CDR3 sequence is 12 residues long. The V end was cut by 3 bases, the J end by 8 bases, with 11 bases between. The CDR3 region is CASSSTAWGYTF. As DNA, the CDR3 is TGCGCCAGCAGCTCGACAGCGTGGGGCTACACCTTC.

This clonotype was counted only a few times. V is TRBV5-1 and J is TRBJ2-7; 8 bases fit TRBD1. V dropped 4 bases and J dropped 2; count of bases not matched to a gene: 8. The CDR3 has 15 amino acids. Germline CDR1 and CDR2: SGHRS and YFSETQ. For the CDR3, the DNA is TGCGCCAGCAGCGGCGGACAGGGTTCCCCCTACGAGCAGTACTTC. Translating gives CASSGGQGSPYEQYF.

This clonotype was seen only a few times. The CDR3 coding sequence is TGTGCCAGCAGCTTTACAGGGGTTCATGGCTACACCTTC. Protein: CASSFTGVHGYTF. The V call is TRBV9, the J call TRBJ1-2; 7 bases fit TRBD1. Germline V gene lookup returns CDR1 SGDLS and CDR2 YYNGEE. Unmatched junction bases numbered 6, after V lost 4 bases and J lost 6 bases. This CDR3 contains 13 residues.

CDR3 amino acids: CASSLAGLALDEQFF. In DNA, the CDR3 is TGCGCCAGCAGCTTGGCGGGACTAGCATTGGATGAGCAGTTCTTC. V is TRBV5-1 and J is TRBJ2-1; TRBD2 matches 9 bases. The CDR3 loop spans 15 amino acids. Germline CDR1 reads SGHRS; CDR2 reads YFSETQ. V dropped 0 bases and J dropped 8; count of bases not matched to a gene: 6.

The V and J genes are TRBV5-6 and TRBJ2-1; D is undetermined. In germline, CDR1 is SGHDT, CDR2 YYEEEE. This CDR3 has 11 residues. Between the trimmed V and J ends, which lost 7 bases and 3 bases, there was a span of 5 bases. CDR3 sequence reads: CASGNYNEQFF. CDR3 DNA: TGTGCCAGCGGCAACTACAATGAGCAGTTCTTC.

This rearrangement joins TRBV24-1 to TRBJ1-6, with 8 bases lining up with TRBD1. The germline CDR1 and CDR2 sequences are KGHDR and SFDVKD. The CDR3 has 15 residues. V was clipped by 7 bases and J by 3 bases; unmatched bases: 4. CDR3 sequence (DNA): TGTGCCACCAGACCGACAGGGGACTATAATTCACCCCTCCACTTT. Its protein product is CATRPTGDYNSPLHF.

The chain uses TRBV11-3 and TRBJ2-1, with 8 bases matching TRBD2. The germline CDR1 and CDR2 sequences are SGHNT and YENEEA. This CDR3 is built from 19 residues. J lost 4 bases, V lost 1 base, and 15 bases had no gene match. DNA for the CDR3: TGTGCCAGCAGCTTAGCGGGAGGGCCAATGCAGGGGCCTTACAATGAGCAGTTCTTC. Translated: CASSLAGGPMQGPYNEQFF.

This clonotype appeared a few times. CDR3 loop: CASMLRHKGTDTQYF. The CDR3 region has the DNA TGTGCCAGCATGTTAAGACACAAGGGCACAGATACGCAGTATTTT. This chain links TRBV6-2 or TRBV6-3 with TRBJ2-3; the D is unclear. This CDR3 has 15 residues. Trimming removed 7 bases at V and 1 base at J, with 15 bases between. The V gene's germline CDR1 is MNHEY and CDR2 SVGEGT.

The genes are TRBV29-1 and TRBJ2-1; no clear D gene. With 6 bases removed from V and 4 bases from J, the gap between germline ends came to 10 bases. The CDR3 has 12 amino acids. Per germline, CDR1 SQVTM and CDR2 ANQGSEA. In DNA, the CDR3 is TGCAGCGTCCCCCTCGGATACAATGAGCAGTTCTTC. This translates into CSVPLGYNEQFF.